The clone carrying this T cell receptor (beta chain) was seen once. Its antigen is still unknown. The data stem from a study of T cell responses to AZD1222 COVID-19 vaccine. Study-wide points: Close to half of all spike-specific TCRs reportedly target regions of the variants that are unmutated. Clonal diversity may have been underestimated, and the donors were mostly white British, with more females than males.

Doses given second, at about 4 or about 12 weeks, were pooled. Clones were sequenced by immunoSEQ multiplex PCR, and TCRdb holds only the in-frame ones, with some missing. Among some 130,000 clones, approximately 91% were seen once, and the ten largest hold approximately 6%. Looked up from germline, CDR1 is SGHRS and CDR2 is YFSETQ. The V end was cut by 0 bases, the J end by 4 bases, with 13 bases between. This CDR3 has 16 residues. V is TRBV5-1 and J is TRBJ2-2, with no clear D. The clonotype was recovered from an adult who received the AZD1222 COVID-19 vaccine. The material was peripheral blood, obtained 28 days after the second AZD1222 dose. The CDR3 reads CASSLELSASTGELFF. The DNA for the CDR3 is TGCGCCAGCAGCTTGGAACTATCAGCCTCCACCGGGGAGCTGTTTTTT.